This entry is about one TCR beta chain. This entry belongs to a study of T cell changes during pregnancy in multiple sclerosis. Assay: immunoSEQ multiplex PCR; the TCRdb copy retains only in-frame clones and omits some. The table shows tens of thousands of clones, with over 75% occurring only once. This clonotype was obtained from a female donor with multiple sclerosis, enrolled in a pregnancy study. The sample here was CD8+ T cells from peripheral blood mononuclear cells, taken before pregnancy.

CDR3 sequence reads: CASSGRDREKLFF. CDR3 nucleotides: TGTGCCAGCAGCGGGCGGGACAGAGAAAAACTGTTTTTT. V gene TRBV9 combines with J gene TRBJ1-4; 7 nucleotides agree with TRBD1. CDR3 length equals 13 residues. Germline CDR1 reads SGDLS; CDR2 reads YYNGEE. V lost 3 bases and J lost 8; bases outside the gene matches: 4.